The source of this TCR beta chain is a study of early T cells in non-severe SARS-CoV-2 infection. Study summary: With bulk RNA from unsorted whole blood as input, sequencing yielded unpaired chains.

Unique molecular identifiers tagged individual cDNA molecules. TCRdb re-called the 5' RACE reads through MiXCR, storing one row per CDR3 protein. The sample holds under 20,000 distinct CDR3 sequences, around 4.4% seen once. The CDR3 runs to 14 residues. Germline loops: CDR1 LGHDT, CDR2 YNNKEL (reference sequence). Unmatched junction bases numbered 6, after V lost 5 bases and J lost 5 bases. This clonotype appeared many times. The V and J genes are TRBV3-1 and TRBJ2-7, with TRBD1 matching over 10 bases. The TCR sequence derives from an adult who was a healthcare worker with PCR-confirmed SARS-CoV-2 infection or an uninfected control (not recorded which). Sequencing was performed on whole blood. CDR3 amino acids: CASSSTGGFNEQYF. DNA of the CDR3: TGTGCCAGCAGCTCGACAGGGGGCTTCAACGAGCAGTACTTC.